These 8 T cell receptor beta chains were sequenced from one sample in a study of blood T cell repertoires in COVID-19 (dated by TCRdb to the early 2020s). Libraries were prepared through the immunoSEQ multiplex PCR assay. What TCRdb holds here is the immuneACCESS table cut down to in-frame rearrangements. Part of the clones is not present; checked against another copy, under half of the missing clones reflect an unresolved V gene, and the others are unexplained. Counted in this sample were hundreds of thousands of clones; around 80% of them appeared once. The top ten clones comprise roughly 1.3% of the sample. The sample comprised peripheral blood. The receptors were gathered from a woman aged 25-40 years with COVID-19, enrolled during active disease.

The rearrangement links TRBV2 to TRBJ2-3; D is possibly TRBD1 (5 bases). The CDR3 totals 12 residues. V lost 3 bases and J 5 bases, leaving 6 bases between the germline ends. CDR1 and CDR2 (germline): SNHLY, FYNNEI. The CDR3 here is CASSDDRDTQYF. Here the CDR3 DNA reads TGTGCCAGCAGTGATGACAGAGATACGCAGTATTTT.

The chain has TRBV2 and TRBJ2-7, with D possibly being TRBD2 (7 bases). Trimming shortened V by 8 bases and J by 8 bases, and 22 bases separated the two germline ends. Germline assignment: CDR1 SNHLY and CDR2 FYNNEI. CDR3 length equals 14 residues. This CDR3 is CASLPLLGGRQQYF. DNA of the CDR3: TGTGCCAGCTTACCGTTACTCGGGGGGCGCCAGCAGTACTTC. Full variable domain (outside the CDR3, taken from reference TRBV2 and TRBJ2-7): EPEVTQTPSHQVTQMGQEVILRCVPISNHLYFYWYRQILGQKVEFLVSFYNNEISEKSEIFDDQFSVERPDGSNFTLKIRSTKLEDSAMYFCASLPLLGGRQQYFGPGTRLTVT.

CDR3 nucleotides: TGTGCCAGCAGCCCAGGCGGGGGGGGTACAGATACGCAGTATTTT. Encoded protein: CASSPGGGGTDTQYF. The chain couples TRBV11-1 to TRBJ2-3; 9 positions agree with TRBD2. The CDR3 runs 15 residues. Germline loops: CDR1 SGHAT, CDR2 FQDESV (reference sequence). Germline trimming cut 5 bases from V and 3 bases from J; bases unmatched to any gene: 6.

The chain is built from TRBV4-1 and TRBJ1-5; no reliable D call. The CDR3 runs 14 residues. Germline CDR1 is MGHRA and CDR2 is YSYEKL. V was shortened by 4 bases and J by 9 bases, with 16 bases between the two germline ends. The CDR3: CASSPGSSEWPQHF. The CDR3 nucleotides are TGCGCCAGCAGCCCTGGGTCGTCGGAGTGGCCCCAGCATTTT.

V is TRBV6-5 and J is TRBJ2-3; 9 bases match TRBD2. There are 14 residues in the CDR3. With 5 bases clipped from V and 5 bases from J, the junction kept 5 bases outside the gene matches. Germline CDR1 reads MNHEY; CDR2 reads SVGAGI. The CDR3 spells CASSRWRGGDTQYF. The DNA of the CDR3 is TGTGCCAGCAGTAGGTGGCGGGGGGGAGATACGCAGTATTTT.

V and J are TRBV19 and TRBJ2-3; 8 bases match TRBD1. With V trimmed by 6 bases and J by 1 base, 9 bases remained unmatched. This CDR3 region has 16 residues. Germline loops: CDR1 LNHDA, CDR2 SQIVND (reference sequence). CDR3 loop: CASRNRTGSGTDTQYF. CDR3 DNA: TGTGCCAGTAGGAACAGGACAGGGAGTGGCACAGATACGCAGTATTTT.

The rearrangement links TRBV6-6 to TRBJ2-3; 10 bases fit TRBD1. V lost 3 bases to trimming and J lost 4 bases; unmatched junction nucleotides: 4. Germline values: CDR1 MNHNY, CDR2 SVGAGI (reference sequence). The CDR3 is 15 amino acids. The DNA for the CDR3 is TGTGCCAGCAGTTATCCCGGACAGGGGGCAGATACGCAGTATTTT. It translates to CASSYPGQGADTQYF.

CDR3 coding DNA: TGTGCCAGCAGGGGGACAGGCCTGAACACTGAAGCTTTCTTT. Protein sequence: CASRGTGLNTEAFF. J is TRBJ1-1 and V is TRBV25-1, with 8 bases fitting TRBD1. Germline V lookup: CDR1 MGHDK, CDR2 SYGVNS. The CDR3 extends over 14 amino acids. With V trimmed by 6 bases and J by 0 bases, 3 bases remained unmatched.